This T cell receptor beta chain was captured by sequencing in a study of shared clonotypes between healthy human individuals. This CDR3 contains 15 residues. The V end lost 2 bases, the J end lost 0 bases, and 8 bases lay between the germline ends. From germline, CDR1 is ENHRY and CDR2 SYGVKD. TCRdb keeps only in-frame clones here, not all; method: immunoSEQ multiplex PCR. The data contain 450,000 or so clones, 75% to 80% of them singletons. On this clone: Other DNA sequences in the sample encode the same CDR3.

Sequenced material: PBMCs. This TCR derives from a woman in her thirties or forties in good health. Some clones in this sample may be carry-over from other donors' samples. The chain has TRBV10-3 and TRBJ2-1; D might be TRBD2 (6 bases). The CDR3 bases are TGTGCCATCAGTGAGCGGGAGTCCTCCTACAATGAGCAGTTCTTC. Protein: CAISERESSYNEQFF.